This passage covers 26 T cell receptor beta chains from one sample sequenced in a study of technical replicates of blood from a few donors. TCRdb keeps only in-frame clones here, not all; method: immunoSEQ multiplex PCR. The table shows more than 70,000 clones, with 90% to 97% occurring only once. Sequenced: T cells isolated from PBMCs. The receptors here all came from a human donor in good health.

The CDR3 protein is CASSVAGGLHGELFF. CDR3 nucleotide sequence: TGTGCCAGCAGCGTAGCGGGGGGCCTTCACGGGGAGCTGTTTTTT. The rearrangement uses TRBV9 and TRBJ2-2, with a possible D match to TRBD2 (7 bases). Germline V CDR1 and CDR2: SGDLS, YYNGEE. This CDR3 spans 15 amino acids. The V and J ends lost 0 bases and 7 bases respectively, with 13 bases between them.

The V and J genes are TRBV10-1 and TRBJ2-2; TRBD2 matches at 9 bases. The trim removed 5 bases at V and 7 bases at J, leaving 8 bases unmatched. Germline CDR1 is WNHNN and CDR2 is SYGVQD (reference sequence). The length of the CDR3 is 15 residues. The CDR3 sequence: CASSSGGPLGGELFF. In DNA form, the CDR3 reads TGCGCCAGCAGTAGCGGGGGGCCCCTCGGCGGGGAGCTGTTTTTT.

The DNA of the CDR3 is TGTGCCAGCAGCCTACGACTAGCTGAGGTGGTAAGGCAGTACTTC. Translation: CASSLRLAEVVRQYF. The V gene is TRBV7-2, the J gene TRBJ2-7; 7 nucleotides line up with TRBD2. The CDR3 covers 15 residues. The V segment lost 5 bases and the J segment 9 bases; nucleotides outside the gene matches: 16. Per the germline V gene, CDR1 is SGHTA and CDR2 is FQGNSA.

This chain's CDR3 is CASSPPDRGNQPQHF. CDR3 nucleotide sequence: TGCGCCAGCAGCCCCCCAGACAGGGGCAATCAGCCCCAGCATTTT. The V call is TRBV4-1, the J call TRBJ1-5, with 7 positions matching TRBD1. The CDR3 extends over 15 amino acids. The V gene's germline CDR1 is MGHRA and CDR2 YSYEKL. Germline trimming cut 4 bases from V and 2 bases from J; bases unmatched to any gene: 5.

The chain links TRBV4-1 to TRBJ2-7; D might be TRBD2 (6 bases). Trimming removed 2 bases at V and 3 bases at J, with 14 bases between. The CDR3 is 15 amino acids. Looked up from germline, CDR1 is MGHRA and CDR2 is YSYEKL. The CDR3 reads CASSQRSGSDYEQYF. The CDR3 DNA reads as TGCGCCAGCAGCCAAAGAAGCGGGTCAGACTACGAGCAGTACTTC.

This chain connects TRBV2 to TRBJ1-2; D is possibly TRBD1 (6 bases). The CDR3 runs to 13 residues. Germline values: CDR1 SNHLY, CDR2 FYNNEI. V was cut by 8 bases and J by 2 bases, with 12 bases left in between. Here the CDR3 DNA reads TGTGCCAGCTGGGACATAGGGAACTATGGCTACACCTTC. Encoded protein: CASWDIGNYGYTF.

J is TRBJ2-5 and V is TRBV20-1; D not certain. Germline V lookup: CDR1 DFQATT, CDR2 SNEGSKA (reference sequence). The CDR3 sequence is 10 residues long. V shed 5 bases and J shed 5 bases, with 6 bases lying between them. CDR3: CSASEETQYF. The CDR3 DNA follows: TGCAGTGCTTCCGAGGAGACCCAGTACTTC.

This clone was seen once. The V call is TRBV4-1, the J call TRBJ2-1, with 7 bases aligning to TRBD2. After removal of 0 bases from V and 4 bases from J, the junction contained 12 bases not matched to a gene. From germline, CDR1 is MGHRA and CDR2 YSYEKL. The CDR3 has 18 amino acids. CDR3: CASSQEVPPAGMYNEQFF. For the CDR3, the DNA is TGCGCCAGCAGCCAAGAGGTGCCGCCAGCGGGAATGTACAATGAGCAGTTCTTC.

V usage is TRBV19 and J usage is TRBJ1-2, with D possibly TRBD1 on 5 matching bases. V was cut by 4 bases and J by 6 bases, with 12 bases left in between. Germline V gene sequence: CDR1 LNHDA, CDR2 SQIVND (reference sequence). The CDR3 loop spans 13 amino acids. The CDR3 reads CASSTRVLDGYTF. CDR3 sequence (DNA): TGTGCCAGTAGTACCAGGGTACTGGATGGCTACACCTTC. The full variable domain, with the rest looked up from reference TRBV19 and TRBJ1-2, is DGGITQSPKYLFRKEGQNVTLSCEQNLNHDAMYWYRQDPGQGLRLIYYSQIVNDFQKGDIAEGYSVSREKKESFPLTVTSAQKNPTAFYLCASSTRVLDGYTFGSGTRLTVV.

The V and J genes are TRBV28 and TRBJ2-1, with 9 bases that match TRBD1. Germline V lookup: CDR1 MDHEN, CDR2 SYDVKM. The ends lost 7 bases at V and 6 bases at J; junction bases unmatched: 10. The CDR3 consists of 15 residues. The CDR3, as DNA: TGTGCCAGCATTGGGGCGGACAGGGGAGCCAATGAGCAGTTCTTC. Translation: CASIGADRGANEQFF.

In nucleotides, the CDR3 is TGTGCCAGCAGTGAACGCGGGGGGCGCCAAGAGACCCAGTACTTC. It specifies CASSERGGRQETQYF. The chain combines TRBV6-1 with TRBJ2-5, with 8 bases matching TRBD2. The germline gives CDR1 MNHNS, CDR2 SASEGT. The CDR3 totals 15 residues. Germline trimming cut 2 bases from V and 1 base from J; bases unmatched to any gene: 3.

This clone has only one observation. The chain employs TRBV14 and TRBJ2-3; D remains unclear. The CDR3 length is 12 residues. V was clipped by 4 bases and J by 6 bases, with 8 bases between them. CDR1 and CDR2 from the germline V gene are SGHDN and FVKESK. CDR3 in amino acids: CASSPGGDTQYF. DNA for the CDR3: TGTGCCAGCAGCCCGGGTGGGGATACGCAGTATTTT.

The chain recombines TRBV2 with TRBJ1-2; 7 bases are shared with TRBD1. There are 16 residues in the CDR3. The ends lost 6 bases at V and 1 base at J; junction bases unmatched: 11. Germline CDR1 SNHLY, CDR2 FYNNEI. The CDR3 sequence: CASRREGGVGNYGYTF. CDR3 nucleotides: TGTGCCAGCAGGAGAGAAGGGGGCGTCGGTAACTATGGCTACACCTTC.

The rearrangement links TRBV9 to TRBJ1-2, with TRBD1 identical over 10 bases. The V and J ends lost 2 bases and 3 bases, in that order; junction bases with no gene match: 7. The CDR3 runs 16 residues. Looked up from germline, CDR1 is SGDLS and CDR2 is YYNGEE. The CDR3 DNA follows: TGTGCCAGCAGCGTCTTCCGGGACAGGGGCGACTATGGCTACACCTTC. As protein: CASSVFRDRGDYGYTF.

This clone came up once. V and J are TRBV30 and TRBJ2-7; D is ambiguous. Germline V gene lookup returns CDR1 GTSNPN and CDR2 SVGIG (reference sequence). V dropped 2 bases and J dropped 0 bases, with 8 bases sitting between them. This CDR3 has 13 amino acids. The CDR3 loop reads CAWSPPHSYEQYF. The CDR3 DNA follows: TGTGCCTGGAGTCCCCCCCACTCCTACGAGCAGTACTTC.

This chain links TRBV6-5 with TRBJ2-5, with TRBD2 identical over 8 bases. This CDR3 is 15 amino acids long. Germline trimming cut 2 bases from V and 4 bases from J; bases unmatched to any gene: 6. Germline-derived CDR1 and CDR2 are MNHEY and SVGAGI. This chain's CDR3 is CASSYATLAGETQYF. In DNA, the CDR3 is TGTGCCAGCAGTTACGCGACGCTAGCGGGAGAGACCCAGTACTTC.

This rearrangement joins TRBV5-5 to TRBJ2-5; TRBD1 matches at 7 bases. CDR3 length equals 20 residues. Germline CDR1 and CDR2: SGHKS and YYEKEE (reference sequence). V shed 0 bases and J 3 bases; nucleotides not matched to a gene: 20. The CDR3 sequence: CASSLASGTVYTQRKETQYF. In DNA form, the CDR3 reads TGTGCCAGCAGCTTGGCCTCGGGGACAGTGTACACCCAACGAAAAGAGACCCAGTACTTC. Full variable domain (remainder filled in from reference TRBV5-5 and TRBJ2-5): DAGVTQSPTHLIKTRGQQVTLRCSPISGHKSVSWYQQVLGQGPQFIFQYYEKEERGRGNFPDRFSARQFPNYSSELNVNALLLGDSALYLCASSLASGTVYTQRKETQYFGPGTRLLVL.

J is TRBJ1-2 and V is TRBV2, with 7 bases lining up with TRBD1. From germline, CDR1 is SNHLY and CDR2 FYNNEI. This CDR3 has 15 residues. The junction had 7 bases not matched to a gene; V was cut back by 6 bases and J by 0 bases. CDR3: CASRSDRESNYGYTF. The CDR3 bases are TGTGCCAGCAGGAGCGACAGGGAGTCTAACTATGGCTACACCTTC.

The chain couples TRBV4-1 to TRBJ2-7, with D perhaps matching TRBD1 (7 bases). Per the germline V gene, CDR1 is MGHRA and CDR2 is YSYEKL. The CDR3 totals 15 residues. V dropped 4 bases and J dropped 4 bases, with 17 bases sitting between them. This CDR3 reads CASSPWGDSFYEQYF. The CDR3 nucleotides are TGCGCCAGCAGCCCCTGGGGGGACAGTTTTTACGAGCAGTACTTC.

The rearrangement joins TRBV28 to TRBJ1-2; D gene ambiguous. Germline CDR1 is MDHEN and CDR2 is SYDVKM. V dropped 5 bases and J dropped 0 bases, with 7 bases sitting between them. The CDR3 totals 13 residues. CDR3 loop: CASSGSANYGYTF. The CDR3 DNA is TGTGCCAGCAGTGGTTCAGCTAACTATGGCTACACCTTC.

The chain carries TRBV29-1 and TRBJ2-5; D is ambiguous. The CDR3 contains 12 residues. V dropped 3 bases and J dropped 7 bases, with 12 bases sitting between them. The germline CDR1 and CDR2 sequences are SQVTM and ANQGSEA. CDR3 region: CSVEVPSGTQYF. Written as DNA, the CDR3 is TGCAGCGTTGAGGTCCCTTCCGGGACCCAGTACTTC.

The V gene is TRBV4-1, the J gene TRBJ1-5, with D possibly being TRBD1 (5 bases). Trimming removed 0 bases at V and 6 bases at J, with 15 bases between. From germline, CDR1 is MGHRA and CDR2 YSYEKL. The CDR3 spans 16 residues. The CDR3 region has the DNA TGCGCCAGCAGCCAAGAATTGCAGGGATTAGGTCAGCCCCAGCATTTT. Amino acid sequence: CASSQELQGLGQPQHF.

The rearrangement joins TRBV2 to TRBJ2-3, with TRBD2 matching 7 bases. Unmatched junction bases numbered 11, after V lost 5 bases and J lost 6 bases. The CDR3 length is 15 residues. Germline CDR1 is SNHLY and CDR2 is FYNNEI. CDR3 DNA sequence: TGTGCCAGCAGTCATACCTGGGGTAGCGGGGATACGCAGTATTTT. The encoded protein is CASSHTWGSGDTQYF.

The gene calls are TRBV5-4 and TRBJ2-4, with 10 bases that match TRBD1. This CDR3 is built from 19 residues. Germline-derived CDR1 and CDR2 are SGHNT and YYREEE (reference sequence). The V segment lost 2 bases and the J segment 2 bases; nucleotides outside the gene matches: 13. CDR3: CASSLQTGGGRLTKNIQYF. CDR3 coding DNA: TGTGCCAGCAGCTTACAGACAGGGGGCGGCCGTCTAACCAAAAACATTCAGTACTTC.

V is TRBV2 and J is TRBJ1-1; tentatively, D is TRBD1 (6 bases). V gave up 8 bases and J gave up 4 bases, with 20 bases separating them. Germline V gene sequence: CDR1 SNHLY, CDR2 FYNNEI. This CDR3 contains 15 residues. The DNA for the CDR3 is TGTGCCAGCGTAGGGGGACAAGGCTGGGGCACTGAAGCTTTCTTT. Protein product: CASVGGQGWGTEAFF.

This chain connects TRBV19 to TRBJ2-7, with 11 bases aligning to TRBD2. CDR1 and CDR2 from the germline V gene are LNHDA and SQIVND (reference sequence). Trimming removed 6 bases from V and 0 bases from J; junction bases left unmatched: 4. The CDR3 runs to 15 residues. This CDR3 is CASRRTSGGSYEQYF. CDR3 nucleotide sequence: TGTGCCAGTAGGCGTACTAGCGGGGGCTCCTACGAGCAGTACTTC.